This paragraph reports one T cell receptor beta chain. This clonotype was seen many times. It has no known antigen specificity. Base qualities were left out, and no much larger clone turns up one base away. The sample's treatment or condition label, decoded: allogeneic hematopoietic cell transplantation with graft depleted of TCRalphabeta T cells and CD19 B cells. The transplant recipients were children given TCRalphabeta/CD19-depleted allogeneic hematopoietic cell grafts. The data belong to a study of T-cell reconstitution after alpha-beta-depleted transplantation in children (dated by TCRdb to 2016 to 2018). General notes on the study: Using TCR repertoire profiling, the study quantitatively followed how T-cell immune reconstitution unfolded in children after TCRalphabeta/CD19-depleted allogeneic hematopoietic cell transplantation. Overall study results and their limits: Over subsequent months, a decline in hyperexpanded clone frequencies was noted, and after one year, T-cell counts and TCRbeta diversity were mostly ascribed to newly produced T cells. The apparently early recovery of alphabetaT-cell counts about two months after transplant reportedly depended on only several hundred rapidly expanded clones that came from non-depleted graft cells. In some patients, high TCRbeta diversity at day 60 was attributed to recipient T cells and intrathymic progenitors that had survived conditioning.

V is pared back by 2 bases and J by 1 base, with 9 bases lying between the germline termini. The germline V gene (reference sequence) yields DFQATT for CDR1 and SNEGSKA for CDR2. The CDR3 holds 14 amino acids from the cysteine to the phenylalanine. CDR3 DNA is the only sequence kept; it has 42 bases, read in frame from the first base. Library preparation employed PCR. The data were produced on an Illumina HiSeq 2500. To normalize quantification of the TCRbeta repertoire, the TCR libraries were built with molecular barcoding that relied on unique molecular identifiers. TCRdb trimmed public reads at Q25 via fastp, called clones via MiXCR and kept in-frame beta chains. Duplicate CDR3 protein sequences are folded into a single record with the most common DNA and genes. For this sample the table gives tens of thousands of distinct CDR3 sequences, of which 5% to 7% were detected only once. Roughly 7% of the sample belongs to the ten largest clones.

The TCR was taken from a male patient aged 10-17 years who had a stem cell transplant for acute myeloid leukemia, so the T cells may come from the graft donor. The chain uses TRBV20-1 and TRBJ1-3; the D gene assignment is ambiguous. Sequences were derived from PBMCs, mostly from graft donor cells, sampled 180 days after TCRalphabeta/CD19-depleted stem cell transplant. The CDR3 protein is CSARRTDSGNTIYF. The DNA is TGCAGTGCTAGACGGACCGATTCTGGAAACACCATATATTTT.